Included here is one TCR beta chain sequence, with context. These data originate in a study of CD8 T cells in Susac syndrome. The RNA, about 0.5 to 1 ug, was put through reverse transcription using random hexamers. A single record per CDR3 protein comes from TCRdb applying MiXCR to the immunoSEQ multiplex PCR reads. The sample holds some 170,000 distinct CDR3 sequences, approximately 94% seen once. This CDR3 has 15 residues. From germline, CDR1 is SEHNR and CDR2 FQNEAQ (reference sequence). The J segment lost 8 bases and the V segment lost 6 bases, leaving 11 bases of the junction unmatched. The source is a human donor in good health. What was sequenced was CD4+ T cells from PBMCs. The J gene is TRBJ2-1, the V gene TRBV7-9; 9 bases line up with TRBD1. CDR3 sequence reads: CASRPPRTGVYEQFF. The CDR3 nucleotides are TGTGCCAGCAGACCGCCTAGGACAGGGGTGTATGAGCAGTTCTTC.